The rows below give T cell receptor beta chains drawn from one sample of a study of cytomegalovirus exposure and HLA in healthy donors. Libraries were prepared by immunoSEQ multiplex PCR; TCRdb keeps only in-frame clonotypes and omits some of them. Of around 170,000 clones listed, 70% to 80% are singletons. The sample consisted of PBMCs. These TCRs come from a woman aged 40 to 49 in good health and CMV-seronegative. CDR3s include the opening cysteine and the closing phenylalanine or tryptophan. Size is omitted from some rows. Given values are once, few, many or a class for expanded clones.

j_call | v_call | clone_size | cdr3_aa
TRBJ2-7 | TRBV7-2 | - | CASSLGAPFEQYF
TRBJ1-2 | TRBV11-2 | - | CASSPRTGTDNYGYTF
TRBJ2-1 | TRBV19 | - | CASSPPGQAGEGFF
TRBJ2-3 | TRBV7-3 | - | CASSLTGADTQYF
TRBJ2-2 | TRBV25-1 | once | CASSEYSGLTGELFF
TRBJ2-1 | TRBV6-1 | - | CASSETSGSSYNEQFF
TRBJ1-2 | TRBV10-1 | - | CASSEQGNRYGYTF
TRBJ1-4 | TRBV2 | - | CASSEGRGFGTANEKLFF
TRBJ1-4 | TRBV9 | - | CASSVGVERRWGEKLFF
TRBJ2-7 | TRBV4-1 | - | CASSLFFGQSISYEQYF
TRBJ1-1 | TRBV7-2 | few | CASRIQGANTEAFF
TRBJ2-1 | TRBV5-6 | - | CASSLYRTEAYNEQFF
TRBJ1-4 | TRBV6-4 | once | CASRAVQGGKLFF
TRBJ2-7 | TRBV6-1 | - | CASQETGFGTYEQYF
TRBJ2-1 | TRBV14 | - | CASSQPRGVCEQFF
TRBJ2-4 | TRBV4-1 | few | CASSQSAGLGIQYF
TRBJ1-2 | TRBV5-1 | - | CASSLEADRGGGYTF
TRBJ2-7 | TRBV18 | - | CASSPPSSSYEQYF
TRBJ2-7 | TRBV7-3 | - | CASSAGTGSYEQYF
TRBJ2-7 | TRBV5-6 | - | CASSLGGVGEQYF
TRBJ1-1 | TRBV5-1 | - | CVSSLAGGGGTEAFF
TRBJ2-5 | TRBV18 | - | CASSPLGLAGMNGGETQYF
TRBJ2-7 | TRBV14 | - | CASSFGGIIYEQYF
TRBJ1-1 | TRBV19 | once | CASTKLEAGDTEAFF
TRBJ1-1 | TRBV11-3 | few | CASSPRNTEAFF
TRBJ2-2 | TRBV4-1 | - | CASSLASGGAPGELFF
TRBJ1-5 | TRBV6-5 | few | CASREGPSNQPQHF
TRBJ2-5 | TRBV2 | - | CASRGGRAETQYF
TRBJ2-6 | TRBV27 | - | CASSFSGANVLTF
TRBJ1-3 | TRBV9 | once | CASSITGGEDHGNTIYF
TRBJ1-5 | TRBV7-2 | - | CASSLRRDSNQPQHF
TRBJ2-7 | TRBV19 | once | CASSSGTSNDEQYF
TRBJ1-3 | TRBV6-5 | - | CASSLQTGPSGNTIYF
TRBJ1-4 | TRBV5-1 | - | CASSLEGHPNEKLFF
TRBJ2-5 | TRBV11-3 | - | CASSLGGLARETQYF
TRBJ1-6 | TRBV10-1 | - | CASSDTGTPLSPLHF
TRBJ2-1 | TRBV4-2 | once | CATRLAGGREQFF
TRBJ1-5 | TRBV6-6 | - | CASSYQGQSRHF
TRBJ2-7 | TRBV21-1 | - | CASSNLGTGPQNYEQYF
TRBJ2-2 | TRBV6-5 | - | CASRGLAGATGELFF
TRBJ1-3 | TRBV18 | - | CASSSGTVPTIYF
TRBJ1-2 | TRBV28 | - | CASRNDRGIGYTF
TRBJ2-4 | TRBV9 | once | CASSVGGTGNIQYF
TRBJ2-7 | TRBV10-2 | - | CATSLSYEQYF
TRBJ2-5 | TRBV19 | - | CAQSLTQYF
TRBJ1-2 | TRBV27 | - | CASSSWTGTAYGYTF